This TCR beta chain was recorded in a study of blood T cell repertoires in COVID-19. Study at large: Nucleic acid was either cDNA or gDNA, and it came from T cells, B-cell-depleted T cells, or PBMCs.

Only a few counts were recorded for this clone. Sequencing was performed with immunoSEQ multiplex PCR; in TCRdb, only in-frame clones are kept and a portion is missing. The sample holds about 210,000 clones; around four fifths are singletons and the top ten take 0.8% to 0.95%. CDR1 SGHNT and CDR2 YENEEA come from the germline V gene. This CDR3 has 16 residues. Trimming took off 1 base at V and 1 base at J, with 12 bases between the two ends. This sequence was found in a man aged 60 to 75 with COVID-19, enrolled during active disease. The specimen sequenced was peripheral blood. V gene TRBV11-3 combines with J gene TRBJ2-3; D gene unclear. CDR3 sequence reads: CASSLGRNRGTDTQYF. The CDR3 nucleotides read TGTGCCAGCAGCTTAGGTAGAAACCGGGGCACAGATACGCAGTATTTT. Combining the CDR3 with reference TRBV11-3 and TRBJ2-3 gives the whole variable domain EAGVVQSPRYKIIEKKQPVAFWCNPISGHNTLYWYLQNLGQGPELLIRYENEEAVDDSQLPKDRFSAERLKGVDSTLKIQPAELGDSAVYLCASSLGRNRGTDTQYFGPGTRLTVL.